What follows is one T cell receptor (beta chain) and its context. The record originates from a study of blood T cell repertoires in COVID-19. Sequenced by immunoSEQ multiplex PCR; TCRdb stores in-frame clones only, minus some. The table has approximately 250,000 clones, 88% seen once. CDR1 SGHAT and CDR2 FQDESV come from the germline V gene (reference sequence). This CDR3 spans 13 amino acids. The J segment lost 9 bases and the V segment lost 5 bases, leaving 10 bases of the junction unmatched. The chain is built from TRBV11-1 and TRBJ2-7; 7 bases line up with TRBD1. This sequence was found in a woman aged 55-70 years in a cohort exposed to, infected with or recovered from COVID-19 (not recorded which). The sequenced sample was PBMCs or T cells enriched from blood (not recorded which). In DNA, the CDR3 is TGTGCCAGCAGCCCCCTTTCGGCAGGGGGGCAGTACTTC. This gives the protein CASSPLSAGGQYF.